Reported below is one T cell receptor (beta chain). The entry originates in a study of cytomegalovirus exposure and HLA in healthy donors. PCR employed 60 Vbeta and 13 Jbeta primers. Measured with immunoSEQ multiplex PCR; TCRdb has only the in-frame clones, and not every one. This table holds some 150,000 clones, roughly 80% found once. This CDR3 region has 14 residues. Germline CDR1 and CDR2: SGHRS and YFSETQ. Trimming shortened V by 0 bases and J by 2 bases, and 8 bases separated the two germline ends. The sample comprised PBMCs. The chain employs TRBV5-1 and TRBJ2-5; a weak D match, TRBD1 (6 bases). The receptor's source is a man between 40 and 49 years old in good health and CMV-seropositive. CDR3 DNA sequence: TGCGCCAGCAGCTTGGGGACAGCTCAAGAGACCCAGTACTTC. Translating gives CASSLGTAQETQYF.